The sequence of this TCR beta chain was determined in a study of OX40 agonist ivuxolimab in advanced cancers. Overall study results and limits: The work left the antigen specificity of expanded peripheral T cells undetermined.

V gave up 3 bases and J gave up 7 bases, with 10 bases separating them. This CDR3 has 13 residues. A history of autoimmune disease or systemic immunosuppression excluded patients. Some clones are missing from TCRdb's copy, which holds only in-frame ones; the method was immunoSEQ multiplex PCR. The top ten hold approximately 11% of the sample, which has some 62,000 clones, more than 65% seen once. This clone was seen more than once but under ten times. No antigen is known for it. Specimen: CD4+ or CD8+ T cells sorted from blood, collected in a trial of the OX40 agonist ivuxolimab. V gene TRBV23-1 combines with J gene TRBJ2-4; tentative D call: TRBD2 (6 bases). TRBV23-1 belongs to the ORF category, with a function that is uncertain. This clonotype originated in an adult with an advanced solid tumor such as melanoma, head and neck, liver or kidney cancer. The CDR3 here is CASSQVAENIQYF. As DNA, the CDR3 is TGCGCCAGCAGTCAGGTAGCGGAGAACATTCAGTACTTC.